What follows are 9 T cell receptor beta chains derived from one specimen sequenced in a study of shared clonotypes between healthy human individuals. The assay was immunoSEQ multiplex PCR, and TCRdb's table has in-frame clones only and misses some. Among 2 million to 2.5 million clones, 90% to 96% were seen once, and the ten largest hold around 0.13%. Specimen: naive CD4+ T cells sorted from blood. Specified subset: CD45RA+ positively selected. The receptors derive from a man between 18 and 29 years old in good health.

The chain has TRBV6-1 and TRBJ1-1; a weak D match, TRBD1 (5 bases). This CDR3 has 14 amino acids. The V gene lost 4 bases and the J gene lost 11 bases, with 20 bases spanning the gap. Germline V gene lookup returns CDR1 MNHNS and CDR2 SASEGT. DNA for the CDR3: TGTGCCAGCAGTGCCAGACAGTACCCCGAGGAGGCTTTCTTT. It encodes CASSARQYPEEAFF.

V gene TRBV2 combines with J gene TRBJ2-2; 9 nucleotides line up with TRBD1. This CDR3 comprises 15 residues. CDR1 is SNHLY and CDR2 is FYNNEI in the germline V gene. V lost 7 bases and J lost 1; bases outside the gene matches: 4. The CDR3 DNA follows: TGTGCCAGCACGAAGGGACAGGGGAACACCGGGGAGCTGTTTTTT. Protein: CASTKGQGNTGELFF.

The rearrangement joins TRBV7-2 to TRBJ1-1; D possibly corresponds to TRBD1 (5 bases). Between the trimmed V and J ends, which lost 3 bases and 8 bases, there was a span of 13 bases. The germline V gene encodes CDR1 SGHTA and CDR2 FQGNSA. CDR3 length: 13 residues. The CDR3: CASSFGEGLEAFF. CDR3 coding DNA: TGTGCCAGCAGCTTCGGGGAGGGGCTCGAAGCTTTCTTT.

The chain uses TRBV9 and TRBJ1-4, with D perhaps matching TRBD1 (5 bases). The V and J ends lost 0 bases and 15 bases respectively, with 24 bases between them. Per the germline V gene, CDR1 is SGDLS and CDR2 is YYNGEE. The CDR3 covers 16 residues. CDR3 coding DNA: TGTGCCAGCAGCGTAGAAGGGGTCAAGCCTGTTAGAGGGGTGTTTTTT. This translates into CASSVEGVKPVRGVFF.

This clone was observed once. The rearrangement links TRBV19 to TRBJ2-1; perhaps TRBD2 as D (6 bases). Germline values: CDR1 LNHDA, CDR2 SQIVND (reference sequence). This CDR3 comprises 16 residues. V lost 6 bases to trimming and J lost 4 bases, with 19 bases between them. This CDR3 is CASRTTGTGVYNEQFF. The CDR3 nucleotides read TGTGCCAGTAGGACGACCGGGACTGGCGTATACAATGAGCAGTTCTTC.

The chain recombines TRBV29-1 with TRBJ2-5, with D possibly TRBD2 on 6 matching bases. V lost 5 bases and J 5 bases, leaving 9 bases between the germline ends. CDR1 and CDR2 (germline): SQVTM, ANQGSEA. This CDR3 comprises 11 residues. Here the CDR3 DNA reads TGCAGCGTTTTAGGGAGGGAGACCCAGTACTTC. It is translated as CSVLGRETQYF.

This clone was detected once. V and J are TRBV19 and TRBJ1-2; 10 nucleotides match TRBD1. Per germline, CDR1 LNHDA and CDR2 SQIVND (reference sequence). V was clipped by 10 bases and J by 7 bases; unmatched bases: 18. The CDR3 totals 16 residues. The CDR3 bases are TGTGCCACCTCAAACGCCCAGGGACAGGGGTTTTTTGGCTACACCTTC. Its translation: CATSNAQGQGFFGYTF.

V gene TRBV28 combines with J gene TRBJ2-7; a weak D match, TRBD1 (6 bases). Germline CDR1 MDHEN, CDR2 SYDVKM. The CDR3 runs 13 residues. The V gene lost 2 bases and the J gene lost 4 bases, with 9 bases spanning the gap. Here the CDR3 DNA reads TGTGCCAGCAGTTTAAACAGGGTTTACGAGCAGTACTTC. Residues: CASSLNRVYEQYF.

V usage is TRBV6-1 and J usage is TRBJ2-7; D might be TRBD2 (6 bases). CDR1 and CDR2 from the germline V gene are MNHNS and SASEGT. V lost 1 base, J lost 4 bases, and 20 bases lay in between. The CDR3 is 17 amino acids. This CDR3 reads CASSEGALRDFIYEQYF. In DNA, the CDR3 is TGTGCCAGCAGTGAAGGGGCCCTCCGGGACTTTATATACGAGCAGTACTTC.